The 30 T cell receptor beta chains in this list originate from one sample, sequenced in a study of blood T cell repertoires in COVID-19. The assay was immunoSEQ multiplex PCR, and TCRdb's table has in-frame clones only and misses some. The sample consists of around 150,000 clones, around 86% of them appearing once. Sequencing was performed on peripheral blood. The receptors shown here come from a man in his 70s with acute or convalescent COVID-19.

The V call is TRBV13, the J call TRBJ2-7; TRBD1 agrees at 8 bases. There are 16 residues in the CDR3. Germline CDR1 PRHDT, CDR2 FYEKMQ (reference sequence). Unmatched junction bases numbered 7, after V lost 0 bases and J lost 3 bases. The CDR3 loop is CASSLGLAGGLYEQYF. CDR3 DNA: TGTGCCAGCAGCTTAGGCTTGGCAGGGGGCCTCTACGAGCAGTACTTC.

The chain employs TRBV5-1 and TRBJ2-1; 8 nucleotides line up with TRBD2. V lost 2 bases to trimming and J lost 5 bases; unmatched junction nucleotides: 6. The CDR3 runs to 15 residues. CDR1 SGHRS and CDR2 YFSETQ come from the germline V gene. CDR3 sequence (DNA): TGCGCCAGCAGCTTAGAAGCGGGAGTTCACAATGAGCAGTTCTTC. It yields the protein CASSLEAGVHNEQFF.

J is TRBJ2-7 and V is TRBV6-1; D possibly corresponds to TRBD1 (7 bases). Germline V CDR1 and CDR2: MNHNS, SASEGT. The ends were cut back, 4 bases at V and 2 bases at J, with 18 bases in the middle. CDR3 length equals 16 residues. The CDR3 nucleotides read TGTGCCAGCAGTGCGAGGAGGGGGACAGTTACCTACGAGCAGTACTTC. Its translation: CASSARRGTVTYEQYF.

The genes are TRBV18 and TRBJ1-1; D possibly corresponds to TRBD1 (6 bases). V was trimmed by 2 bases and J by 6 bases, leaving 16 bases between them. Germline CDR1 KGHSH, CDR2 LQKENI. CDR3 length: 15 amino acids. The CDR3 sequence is CASSPSGAGRAEAFF. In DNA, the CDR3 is TGTGCCAGCTCACCATCAGGGGCAGGTAGGGCTGAAGCTTTCTTT.

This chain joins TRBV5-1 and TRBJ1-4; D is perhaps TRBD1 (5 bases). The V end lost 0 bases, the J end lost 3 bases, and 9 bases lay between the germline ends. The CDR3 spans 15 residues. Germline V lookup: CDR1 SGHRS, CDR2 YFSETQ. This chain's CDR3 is CASSLEDNANEKLFF. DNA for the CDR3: TGCGCCAGCAGCTTGGAGGACAACGCTAATGAAAAACTGTTTTTT.

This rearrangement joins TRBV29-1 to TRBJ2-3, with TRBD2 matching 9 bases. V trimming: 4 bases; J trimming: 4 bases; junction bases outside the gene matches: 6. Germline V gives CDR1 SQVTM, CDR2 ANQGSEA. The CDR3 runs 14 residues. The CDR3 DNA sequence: TGCAGCGTTGGTCGACTAGCGGAAGCAGATACGCAGTATTTT. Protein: CSVGRLAEADTQYF.

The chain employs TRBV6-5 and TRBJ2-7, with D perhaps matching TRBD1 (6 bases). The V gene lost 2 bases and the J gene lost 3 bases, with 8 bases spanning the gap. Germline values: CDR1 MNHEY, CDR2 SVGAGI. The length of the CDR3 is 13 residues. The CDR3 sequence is CASSYVQGYEQYF. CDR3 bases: TGTGCCAGCAGTTACGTACAGGGCTACGAGCAGTACTTC.

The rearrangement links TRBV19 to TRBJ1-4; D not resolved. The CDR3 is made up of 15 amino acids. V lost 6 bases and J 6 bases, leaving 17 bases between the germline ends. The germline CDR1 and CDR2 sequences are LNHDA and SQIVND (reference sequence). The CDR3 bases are TGTGCCAGTAGGAACGGGAGAGCCCCTTATGAAAAACTGTTTTTT. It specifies CASRNGRAPYEKLFF.

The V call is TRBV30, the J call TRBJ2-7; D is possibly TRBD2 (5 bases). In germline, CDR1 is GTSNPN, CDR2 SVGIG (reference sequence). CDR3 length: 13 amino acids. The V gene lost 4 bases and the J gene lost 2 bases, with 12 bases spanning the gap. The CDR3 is CAWNREGTYEQYF. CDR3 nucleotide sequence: TGTGCCTGGAACCGGGAAGGAACCTACGAGCAGTACTTC.

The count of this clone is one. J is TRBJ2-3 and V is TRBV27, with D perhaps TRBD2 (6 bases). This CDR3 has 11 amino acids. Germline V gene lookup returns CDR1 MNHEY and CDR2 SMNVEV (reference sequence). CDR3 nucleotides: TGTACCTCGGGAGTAGTGGATACGCAGTATTTT. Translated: CTSGVVDTQYF.

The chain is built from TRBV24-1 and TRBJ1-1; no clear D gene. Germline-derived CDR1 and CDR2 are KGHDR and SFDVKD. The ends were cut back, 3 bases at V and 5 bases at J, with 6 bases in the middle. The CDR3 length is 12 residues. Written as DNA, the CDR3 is TGTGCCACCAGTGATCCCGGGACTGAAGCTTTCTTT. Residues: CATSDPGTEAFF.

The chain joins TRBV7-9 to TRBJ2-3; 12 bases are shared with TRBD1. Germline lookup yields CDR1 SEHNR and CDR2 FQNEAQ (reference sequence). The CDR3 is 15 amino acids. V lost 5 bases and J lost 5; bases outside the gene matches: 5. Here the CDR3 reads CASSSGTGGKDTQYF. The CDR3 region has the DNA TGTGCCAGCAGCAGCGGGACAGGGGGCAAAGATACGCAGTATTTT.

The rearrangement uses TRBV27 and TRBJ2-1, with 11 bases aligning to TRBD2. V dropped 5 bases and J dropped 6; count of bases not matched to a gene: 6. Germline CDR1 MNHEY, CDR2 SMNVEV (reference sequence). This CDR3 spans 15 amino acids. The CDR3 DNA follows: TGTGCCAGCAGTCCCCTACTAGCGGGGGCCAATGAGCAGTTCTTC. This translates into CASSPLLAGANEQFF.

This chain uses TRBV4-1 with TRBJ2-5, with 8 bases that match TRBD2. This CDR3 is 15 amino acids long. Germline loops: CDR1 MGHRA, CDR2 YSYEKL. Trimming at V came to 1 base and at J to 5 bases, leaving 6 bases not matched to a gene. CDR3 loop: CASSQGGSGKETQYF. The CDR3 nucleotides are TGCGCCAGCAGCCAAGGGGGTAGCGGGAAGGAGACCCAGTACTTC.

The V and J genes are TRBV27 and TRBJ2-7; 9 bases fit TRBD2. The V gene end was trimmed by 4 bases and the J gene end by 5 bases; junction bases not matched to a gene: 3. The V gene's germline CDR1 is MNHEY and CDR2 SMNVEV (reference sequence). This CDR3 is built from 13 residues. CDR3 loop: CASSSTSGNEQYF. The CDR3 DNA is TGTGCCAGCAGTTCGACTAGCGGTAACGAGCAGTACTTC.

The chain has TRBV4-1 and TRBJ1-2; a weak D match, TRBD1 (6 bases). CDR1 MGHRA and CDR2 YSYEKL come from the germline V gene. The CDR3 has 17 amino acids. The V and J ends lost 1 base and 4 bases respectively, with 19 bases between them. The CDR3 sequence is CASSQVEGVLTSYGYTF. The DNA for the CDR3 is TGCGCCAGCAGCCAAGTTGAGGGGGTCCTGACAAGCTATGGCTACACCTTC.

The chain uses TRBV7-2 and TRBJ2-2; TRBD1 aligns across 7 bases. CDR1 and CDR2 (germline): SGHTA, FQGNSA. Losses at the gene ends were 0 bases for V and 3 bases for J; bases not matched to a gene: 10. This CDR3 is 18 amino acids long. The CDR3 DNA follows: TGTGCCAGCAGCTTAGCGAGGCAGGGGGTGTTCGACACCGGGGAGCTGTTTTTT. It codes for CASSLARQGVFDTGELFF.

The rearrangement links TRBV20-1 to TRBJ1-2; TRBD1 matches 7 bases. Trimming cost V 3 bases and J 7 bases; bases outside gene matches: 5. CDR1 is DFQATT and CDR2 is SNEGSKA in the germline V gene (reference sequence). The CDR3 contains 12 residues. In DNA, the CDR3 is TGCAGTGCTAGTCGACAGGGTGGTGGCTACACCTTC. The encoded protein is CSASRQGGGYTF.

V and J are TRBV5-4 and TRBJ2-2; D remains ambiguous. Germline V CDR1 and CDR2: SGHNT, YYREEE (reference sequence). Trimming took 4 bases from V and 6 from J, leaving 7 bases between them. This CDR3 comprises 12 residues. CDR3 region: CASSPPAGELFF. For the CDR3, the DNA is TGTGCCAGCAGCCCCCCGGCCGGGGAGCTGTTTTTT.

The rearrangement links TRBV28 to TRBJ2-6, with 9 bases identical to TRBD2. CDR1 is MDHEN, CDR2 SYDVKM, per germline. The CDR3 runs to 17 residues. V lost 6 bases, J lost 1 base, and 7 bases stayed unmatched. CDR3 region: CASRFSGSLSGANVLTF. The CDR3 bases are TGTGCCAGCAGATTTAGCGGGAGTTTGTCTGGGGCCAACGTCCTGACTTTC.

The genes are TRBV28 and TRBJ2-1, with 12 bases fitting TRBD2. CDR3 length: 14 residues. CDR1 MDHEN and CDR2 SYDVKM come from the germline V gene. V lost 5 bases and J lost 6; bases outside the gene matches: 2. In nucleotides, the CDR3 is TGTGCCAGCAGTCTAGCGGGAGGGCCCAATGAGCAGTTCTTC. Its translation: CASSLAGGPNEQFF.

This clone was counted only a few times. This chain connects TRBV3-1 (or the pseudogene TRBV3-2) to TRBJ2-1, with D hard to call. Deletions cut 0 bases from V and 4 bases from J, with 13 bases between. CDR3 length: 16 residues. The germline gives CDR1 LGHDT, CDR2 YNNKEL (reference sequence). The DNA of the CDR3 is TGTGCCAGCAGCCAAGATATTCCAGTTGCTTACAATGAGCAGTTCTTC. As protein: CASSQDIPVAYNEQFF.

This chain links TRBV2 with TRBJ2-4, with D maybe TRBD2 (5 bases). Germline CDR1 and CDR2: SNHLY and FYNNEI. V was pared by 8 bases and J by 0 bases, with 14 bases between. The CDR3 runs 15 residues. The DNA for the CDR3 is TGTGCCAGCCGGGGTGGGTCCTTAGCCAAAAACATTCAGTACTTC. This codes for CASRGGSLAKNIQYF.

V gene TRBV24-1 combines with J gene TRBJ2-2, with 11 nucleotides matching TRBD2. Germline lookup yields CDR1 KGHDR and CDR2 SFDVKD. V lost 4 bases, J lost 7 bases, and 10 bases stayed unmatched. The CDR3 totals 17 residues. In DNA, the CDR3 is TGTGCCACCAGTGACCTAACTAGCGGGGGAAGGGACGGGGAGCTGTTTTTT. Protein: CATSDLTSGGRDGELFF.

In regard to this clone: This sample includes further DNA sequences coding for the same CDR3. CDR3 nucleotides: TGTGCCAGCAGGGGCGCTGCCTACGAGCAGTACTTC. This codes for CASRGAAYEQYF. The chain combines TRBV2 with TRBJ2-7; D ambiguous. There are 12 residues in the CDR3. Germline loops: CDR1 SNHLY, CDR2 FYNNEI. Trimming shortened V by 6 bases and J by 2 bases, and 8 bases separated the two germline ends.

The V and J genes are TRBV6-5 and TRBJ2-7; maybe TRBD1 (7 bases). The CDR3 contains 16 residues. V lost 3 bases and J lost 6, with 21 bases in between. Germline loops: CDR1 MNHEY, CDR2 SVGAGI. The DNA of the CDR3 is TGTGCCAGCAGTTATGCCCGACAGGGCTTAGCGGTCGAGCAGTACTTC. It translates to CASSYARQGLAVEQYF.

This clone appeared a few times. The CDR3 sequence is CASSILGETGELFF. As DNA, the CDR3 is TGTGCCAGCAGCATCCTCGGGGAGACCGGGGAGCTGTTTTTT. The chain employs TRBV11-3 and TRBJ2-2; D is possibly TRBD2 (5 bases). V lost 5 bases and J lost 5, with 12 bases in between. Germline V gene sequence: CDR1 SGHNT, CDR2 YENEEA. The CDR3 has 14 residues.

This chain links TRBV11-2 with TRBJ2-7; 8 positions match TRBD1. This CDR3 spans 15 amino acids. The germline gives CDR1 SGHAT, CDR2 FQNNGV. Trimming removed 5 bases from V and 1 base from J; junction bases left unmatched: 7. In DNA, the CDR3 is TGTGCCAGCAGCAGCCCCCGGGACAGGTCCTACGAGCAGTACTTC. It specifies CASSSPRDRSYEQYF.

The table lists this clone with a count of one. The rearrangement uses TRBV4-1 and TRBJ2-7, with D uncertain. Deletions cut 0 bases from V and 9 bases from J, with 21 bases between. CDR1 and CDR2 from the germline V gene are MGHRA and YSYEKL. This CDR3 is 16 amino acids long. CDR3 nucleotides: TGCGCCAGCAGCCAAGATCGTTCGAACAGCCCTCTGGGGCAGTACTTC. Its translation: CASSQDRSNSPLGQYF.

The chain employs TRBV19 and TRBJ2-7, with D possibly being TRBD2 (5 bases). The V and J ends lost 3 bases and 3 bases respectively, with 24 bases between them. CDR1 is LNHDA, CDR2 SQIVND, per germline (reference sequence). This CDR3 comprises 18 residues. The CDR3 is CASSISEHRPLAGYEQYF. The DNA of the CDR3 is TGTGCCAGTAGTATCTCCGAGCACCGACCTCTGGCGGGCTACGAGCAGTACTTC. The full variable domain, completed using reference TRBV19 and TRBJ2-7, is DGGITQSPKYLFRKEGQNVTLSCEQNLNHDAMYWYRQDPGQGLRLIYYSQIVNDFQKGDIAEGYSVSREKKESFPLTVTSAQKNPTAFYLCASSISEHRPLAGYEQYFGPGTRLTVT.